The TCR beta chain described here comes from a study of response to subunit inactivated influenza vaccine. Details on this clonotype: Its specificity is unknown.

Study observations and caveats: It was suggested by the authors that few new T cells are recruited by each seasonal influenza vaccination.

TCRdb analysed the RT-PCR reads with MiXCR anew, one entry per CDR3 protein. In the table there are 800,000 to 1,000,000 distinct CDR3 sequences, about 20% of which are singletons. The sequence was obtained from a man over 45 who received an inactivated influenza vaccine. The source was PBMCs from blood, collected around 5 days after vaccination.

The CDR3 DNA reads as TGTGCCAGCAGTTTTGAGGGGGTACTCAATCAGCCCCAGCATTTT. Translation: CASSFEGVLNQPQHF. The chain couples TRBV12-3 or TRBV12-4 to TRBJ1-5; possibly TRBD1 for D (6 bases). The length of the CDR3 is 15 residues. V was shortened by 3 bases and J by 3 bases, with 12 bases between the two germline ends.